This T cell receptor (beta chain) was profiled in a study of OX40 agonist ivuxolimab in advanced cancers. Study details: Treatment of patients was with ivuxolimab, an agonistic anti-OX40 (CD134) antibody. Patients treated during dose escalation were battling hepatocellular carcinoma, melanoma, renal cell or head and neck cancer.

This clone showed up just once. Sequencing used immunoSEQ multiplex PCR; TCRdb keeps in-frame clones, though not all of them. This table holds approximately 80,000 clones, about 90% found once. CDR1 is LGHNA, CDR2 YNFKEQ, per germline. This CDR3 has 15 amino acids. V was trimmed by 6 bases and J by 3 bases, leaving 16 bases between them. This sequence was found in an adult with an advanced solid tumor such as melanoma, head and neck, liver or kidney cancer. The sequencing here drew on CD4+ or CD8+ T cells sorted from blood, taken in a trial of the OX40 agonist ivuxolimab. J is TRBJ2-3 and V is TRBV4-2, with a tentative D call TRBD2 (7 bases). The CDR3 DNA sequence: TGTGCCAGCAGTCCTCGGGGGGCTTGGACAGATACGCAGTATTTT. Amino acids: CASSPRGAWTDTQYF.